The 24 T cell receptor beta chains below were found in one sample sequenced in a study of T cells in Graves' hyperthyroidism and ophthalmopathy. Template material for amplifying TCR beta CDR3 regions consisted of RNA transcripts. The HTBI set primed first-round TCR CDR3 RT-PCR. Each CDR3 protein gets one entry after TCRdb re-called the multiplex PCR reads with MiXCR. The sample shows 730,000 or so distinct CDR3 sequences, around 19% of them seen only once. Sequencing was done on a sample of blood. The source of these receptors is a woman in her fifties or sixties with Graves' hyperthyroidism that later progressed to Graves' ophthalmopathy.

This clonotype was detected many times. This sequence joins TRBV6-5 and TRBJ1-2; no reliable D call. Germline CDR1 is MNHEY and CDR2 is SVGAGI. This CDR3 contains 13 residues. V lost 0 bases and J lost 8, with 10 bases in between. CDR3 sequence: CASSYSRAGGYTF. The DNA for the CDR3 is TGTGCCAGCAGTTACTCGAGAGCGGGAGGCTACACCTTC.

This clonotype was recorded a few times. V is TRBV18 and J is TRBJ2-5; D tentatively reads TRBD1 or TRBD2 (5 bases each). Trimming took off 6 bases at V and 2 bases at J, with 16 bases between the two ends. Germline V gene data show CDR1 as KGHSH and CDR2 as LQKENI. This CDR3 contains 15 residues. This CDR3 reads CASSPSGTLQETQYF. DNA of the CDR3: TGTGCCAGCTCTCCGTCCGGGACCCTACAAGAGACCCAGTACTTC.

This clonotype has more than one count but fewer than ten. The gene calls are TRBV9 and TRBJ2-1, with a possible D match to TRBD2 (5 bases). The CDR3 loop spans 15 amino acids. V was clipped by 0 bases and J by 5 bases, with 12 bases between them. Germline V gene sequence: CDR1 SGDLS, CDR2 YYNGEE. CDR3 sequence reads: CASSVVVGVNNEQFF. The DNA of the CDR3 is TGTGCCAGCAGCGTAGTCGTCGGGGTAAACAATGAGCAGTTCTTC.

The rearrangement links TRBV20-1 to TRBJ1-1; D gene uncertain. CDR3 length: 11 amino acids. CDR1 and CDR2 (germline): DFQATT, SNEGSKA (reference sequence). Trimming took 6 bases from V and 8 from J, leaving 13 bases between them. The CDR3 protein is CSATGPPEAFF. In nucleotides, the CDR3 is TGCAGTGCCACCGGACCTCCCGAAGCTTTCTTT.

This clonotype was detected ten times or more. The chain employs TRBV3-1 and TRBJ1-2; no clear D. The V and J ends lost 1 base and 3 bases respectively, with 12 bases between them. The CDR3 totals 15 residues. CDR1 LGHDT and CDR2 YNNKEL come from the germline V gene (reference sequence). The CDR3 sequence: CASSQGVQLYYGYTF. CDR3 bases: TGTGCCAGCAGCCAAGGGGTCCAGCTTTACTATGGCTACACCTTC.

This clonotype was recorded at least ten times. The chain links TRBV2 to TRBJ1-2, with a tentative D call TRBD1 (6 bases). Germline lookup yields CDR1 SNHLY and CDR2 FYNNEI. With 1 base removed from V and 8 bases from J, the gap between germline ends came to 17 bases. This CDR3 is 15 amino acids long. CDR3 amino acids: CASSEDFRGGRGYTF. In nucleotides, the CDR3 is TGTGCCAGCAGTGAAGATTTCAGGGGCGGTCGGGGCTACACCTTC.

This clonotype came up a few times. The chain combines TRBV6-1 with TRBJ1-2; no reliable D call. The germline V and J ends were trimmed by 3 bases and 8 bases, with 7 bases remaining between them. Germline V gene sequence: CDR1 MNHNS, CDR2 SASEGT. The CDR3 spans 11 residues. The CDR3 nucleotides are TGTGCCAGCAGTGACAGATGGGGCTACACCTTC. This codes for CASSDRWGYTF.

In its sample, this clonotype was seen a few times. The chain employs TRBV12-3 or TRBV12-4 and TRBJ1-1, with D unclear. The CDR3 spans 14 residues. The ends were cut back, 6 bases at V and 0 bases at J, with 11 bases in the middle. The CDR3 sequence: CASRRRVLNTEAFF. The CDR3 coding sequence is TGTGCCAGCAGGCGACGGGTCCTGAACACTGAAGCTTTCTTT.

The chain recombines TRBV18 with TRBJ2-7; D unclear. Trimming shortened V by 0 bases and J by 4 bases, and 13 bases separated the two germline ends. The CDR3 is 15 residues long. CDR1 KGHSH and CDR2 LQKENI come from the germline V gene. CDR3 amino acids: CASSPPGLIGYEQYF. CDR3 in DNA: TGTGCCAGCTCACCACCGGGCTTAATAGGGTACGAGCAGTACTTC.

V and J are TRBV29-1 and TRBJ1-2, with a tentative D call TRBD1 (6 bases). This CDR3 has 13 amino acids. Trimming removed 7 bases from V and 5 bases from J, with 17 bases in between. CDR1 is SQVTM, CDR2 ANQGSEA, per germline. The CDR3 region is CSASDSSGYGYTF. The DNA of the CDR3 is TGCAGCGCCTCGGACAGCTCAGGTTATGGCTACACCTTC. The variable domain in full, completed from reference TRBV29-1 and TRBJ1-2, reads SAVISQKPSRDICQRGTSLTIQCQVDSQVTMMFWYRQQPGQSLTLIATANQGSEATYESGFVIDKFPISRPNLTFSTLTVSNMSPEDSSIYLCSASDSSGYGYTFGSGTRLTVV.

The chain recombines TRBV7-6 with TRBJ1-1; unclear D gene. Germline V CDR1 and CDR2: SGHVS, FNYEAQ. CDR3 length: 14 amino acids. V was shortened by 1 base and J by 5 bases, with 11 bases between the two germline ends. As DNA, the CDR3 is TGTGCCAGCAGCTTAGAGTACAGTGGAACTGAAGCTTTCTTT. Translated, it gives CASSLEYSGTEAFF.

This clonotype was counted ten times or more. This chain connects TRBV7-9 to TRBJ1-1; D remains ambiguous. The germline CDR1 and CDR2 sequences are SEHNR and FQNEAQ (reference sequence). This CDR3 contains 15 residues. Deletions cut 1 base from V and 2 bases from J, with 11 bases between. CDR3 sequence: CASSLEGVINTEAFF. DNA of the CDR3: TGTGCCAGCAGCTTAGAGGGAGTGATCAACACTGAAGCTTTCTTT.

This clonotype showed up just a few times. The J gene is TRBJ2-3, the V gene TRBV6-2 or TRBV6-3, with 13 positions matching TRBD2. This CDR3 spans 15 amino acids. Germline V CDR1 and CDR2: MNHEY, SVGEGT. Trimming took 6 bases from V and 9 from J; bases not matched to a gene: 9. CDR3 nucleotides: TGTGCCAGCAGCCGACTAGCGGGGGGCGAGAGGACGCAGTATTTT. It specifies CASSRLAGGERTQYF.

CDR3 region: CASSRHLEGYNEQFF. CDR3 coding DNA: TGTGCCAGCAGCAGACATCTTGAGGGCTACAATGAGCAGTTCTTC. The gene calls are TRBV9 and TRBJ2-1; a possible D gene is TRBD2 (5 bases). This CDR3 is 15 amino acids long. Germline loops: CDR1 SGDLS, CDR2 YYNGEE. Trimming took 4 bases from V and 3 from J, leaving 14 bases between them.

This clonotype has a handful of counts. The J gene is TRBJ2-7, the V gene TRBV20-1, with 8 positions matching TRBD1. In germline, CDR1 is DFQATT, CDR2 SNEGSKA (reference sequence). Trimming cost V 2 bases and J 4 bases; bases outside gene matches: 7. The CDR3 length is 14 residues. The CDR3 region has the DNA TGCAGTGCTAGATTCAGGGGGCCCTATTACGAGCAGTACTTC. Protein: CSARFRGPYYEQYF.

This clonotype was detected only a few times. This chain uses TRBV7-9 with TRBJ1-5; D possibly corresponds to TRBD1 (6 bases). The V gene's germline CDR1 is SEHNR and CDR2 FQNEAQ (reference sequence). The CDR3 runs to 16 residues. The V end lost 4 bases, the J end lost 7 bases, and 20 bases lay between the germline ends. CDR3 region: CASSSGGRGQGQPQHF. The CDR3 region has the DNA TGTGCCAGCAGCTCCGGGGGCAGGGGTCAGGGGCAGCCCCAGCATTTT.

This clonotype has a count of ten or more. In DNA, the CDR3 is TGCAGTGCTAGACCCGCGGGACTAGCGGCCGGGGGTACGCAGTATTTT. Protein sequence: CSARPAGLAAGGTQYF. The chain couples TRBV20-1 to TRBJ2-3; 11 positions agree with TRBD2. The CDR3 runs 16 residues. V dropped 2 bases and J dropped 8; count of bases not matched to a gene: 12. Germline CDR1 is DFQATT and CDR2 is SNEGSKA (reference sequence).

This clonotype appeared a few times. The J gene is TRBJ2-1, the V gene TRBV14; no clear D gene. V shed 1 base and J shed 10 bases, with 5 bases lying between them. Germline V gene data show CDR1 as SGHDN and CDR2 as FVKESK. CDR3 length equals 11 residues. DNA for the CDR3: TGTGCCAGCAGCCAAGCGTGGGAGCAGTTCTTC. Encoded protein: CASSQAWEQFF.

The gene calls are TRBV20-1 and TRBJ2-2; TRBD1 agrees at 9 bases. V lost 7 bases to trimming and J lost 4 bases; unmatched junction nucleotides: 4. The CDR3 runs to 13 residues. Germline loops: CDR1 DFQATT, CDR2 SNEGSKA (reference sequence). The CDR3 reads CSGDRVGTGELFF. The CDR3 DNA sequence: TGCAGTGGGGACAGGGTTGGCACCGGGGAGCTGTTTTTT.

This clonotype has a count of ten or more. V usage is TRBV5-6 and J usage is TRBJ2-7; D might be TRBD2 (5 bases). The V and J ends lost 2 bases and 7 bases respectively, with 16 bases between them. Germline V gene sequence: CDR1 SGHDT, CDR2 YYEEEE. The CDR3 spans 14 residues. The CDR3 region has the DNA TGTGCCAGCAGCTTCGGACTTAGCCTGGGGGAGCAGTACTTC. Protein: CASSFGLSLGEQYF.

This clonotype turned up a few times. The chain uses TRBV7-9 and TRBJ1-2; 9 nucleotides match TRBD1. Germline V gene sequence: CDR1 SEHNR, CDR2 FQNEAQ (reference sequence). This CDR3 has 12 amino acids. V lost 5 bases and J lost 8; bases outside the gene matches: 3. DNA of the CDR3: TGTGCCAGCAGCCAACAGGGGGCAGGCTACACCTTC. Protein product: CASSQQGAGYTF.

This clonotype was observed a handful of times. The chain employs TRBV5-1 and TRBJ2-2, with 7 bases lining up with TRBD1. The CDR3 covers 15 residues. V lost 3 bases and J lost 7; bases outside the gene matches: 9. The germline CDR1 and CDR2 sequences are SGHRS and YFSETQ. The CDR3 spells CASSWDSDLGGELFF. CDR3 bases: TGCGCCAGCAGCTGGGACAGTGACTTGGGCGGGGAGCTGTTTTTT. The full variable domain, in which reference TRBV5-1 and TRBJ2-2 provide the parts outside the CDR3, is KAGVTQTPRYLIKTRGQQVTLSCSPISGHRSVSWYQQTPGQGLQFLFEYFSETQRNKGNFPGRFSGRQFSNSRSEMNVSTLELGDSALYLCASSWDSDLGGELFFGEGSRLTVL.

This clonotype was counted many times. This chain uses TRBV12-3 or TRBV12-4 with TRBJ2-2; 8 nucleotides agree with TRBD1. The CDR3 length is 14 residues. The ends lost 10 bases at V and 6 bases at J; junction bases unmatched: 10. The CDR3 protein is CATKDREYAGELFF. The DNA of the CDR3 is TGTGCCACTAAGGACAGGGAATACGCCGGGGAGCTGTTTTTT.

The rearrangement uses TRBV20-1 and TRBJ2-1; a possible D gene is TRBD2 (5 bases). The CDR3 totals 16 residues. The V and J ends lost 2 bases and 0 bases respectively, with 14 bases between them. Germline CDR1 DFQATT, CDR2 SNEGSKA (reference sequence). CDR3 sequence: CSARRTGVGSYNEQFF. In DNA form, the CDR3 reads TGCAGTGCTAGACGGACCGGGGTGGGCTCCTACAATGAGCAGTTCTTC.